These T cell receptor beta chains were read from a single sample in a study of T cell responses to AZD1222 COVID-19 vaccine. The protocol was immunoSEQ multiplex PCR, while the TCRdb copy is restricted to in-frame clones and leaves out a portion. The repertoire holds roughly 120,000 clones, with 70% to 90% as singletons. Source: peripheral blood, taken on day 0 of AZD1222 vaccination. The receptors shown here come from an adult in good health. Each CDR3 is given with its conserved first and last residue. The D gene is left open where the match is weak. A clone size is listed for some rows: how often the clone was seen (once, few, many), or a class if it is expanded.

TRBD2	TRBV6-2/TRBV6-3	TRBJ2-1	few	TGTGCCAGCAGTTCGGGACTAATTTACAATGAGCAGTTCTTC	CASSSGLIYNEQFF
TRBD1	TRBV5-1	TRBJ1-4	.	TGCGCCAGCACCCGGGACAGATCAACTAATGAAAAACTGTTTTTT	CASTRDRSTNEKLFF
TRBD2	TRBV9	TRBJ2-1	.	TGTGCCAGCAGCGTAGAAGGCAGCGGGGTTCTCTCCTACAATGAGCAGTTCTTC	CASSVEGSGVLSYNEQFF
.	TRBV29-1	TRBJ1-1	.	TGCAGCGTTGAAGGGGTCTTAAACACTGAAGCTTTCTTT	CSVEGVLNTEAFF
.	TRBV2	TRBJ1-1	few	TGTGCCAGCAGAGAAAGCGGGGCCACGAACACTGAAGCTTTCTTT	CASRESGATNTEAFF
.	TRBV2	TRBJ1-6	.	TGTGCCAGCAGTAGGGAGGGGCAGGGCGCGGGGTCACCCCTCCACTTT	CASSREGQGAGSPLHF
TRBD1	TRBV19	TRBJ1-2	.	TGTGCCAGTAGAAACGACAGGGTTTACGGCTACACCTTC	CASRNDRVYGYTF
.	TRBV10-2	TRBJ2-5	once	TGCGCCAGCAGTGATCAATACGGTGCGGAGACCCAGTACTTC	CASSDQYGAETQYF
.	TRBV5-1	TRBJ2-7	.	TGCGCCAGCAGCACGGACCCCTCAGGGAGCGAGCAGTACTTC	CASSTDPSGSEQYF
TRBD1	TRBV3-1/TRBV3-2	TRBJ1-2	.	TGTGCCAGCAGCCAAGTGGGGACAGGGGAGAATGGCTACACCTTC	CASSQVGTGENGYTF
.	TRBV6-5	TRBJ1-5	.	TGTGCCAGCAGTTCCGGGACATTGGATAGCAATCAGCCCCAGCATTTT	CASSSGTLDSNQPQHF
TRBD1	TRBV5-1	TRBJ1-2	.	TGCGCCAGCAGCTCCCCGGGACAGGGCCAAAACTATGGCTACACCTTC	CASSSPGQGQNYGYTF
.	TRBV19	TRBJ1-4	few	TGTGCCAGTAGTGCTCAGGGTTATGAAAAACTGTTTTTT	CASSAQGYEKLFF
.	TRBV10-3	TRBJ2-1	.	TGTGCCATCTCCCTAGGACGAGACAATGAGCAGTTCTTC	CAISLGRDNEQFF
.	TRBV5-5	TRBJ1-2	.	TGTGCCAGCAGCTTTGTCAAGCAGCAGGGCTACACCTTC	CASSFVKQQGYTF
.	TRBV3-1/TRBV3-2	TRBJ2-5	.	TGTGCCAGCAGCCAAGAGGGTAGTATGACCCAGTACTTC	CASSQEGSMTQYF
.	TRBV15	TRBJ2-1	few	TGTGCCACCAGCAGAGAGAAGGGACTCGAGAATGAGCAGTTCTTC	CATSREKGLENEQFF
.	TRBV29-1	TRBJ2-3	.	TGCAGCGTTGGGACGCCTGGCACAGATACGCAGTATTTT	CSVGTPGTDTQYF
.	TRBV11-1	TRBJ2-1	.	TGTGCCAGCAGCTTAGAGGTCAGGGGCGGGGGCAATGAGCAGTTCTTC	CASSLEVRGGGNEQFF
TRBD2	TRBV4-1	TRBJ2-1	.	TGCGCCAGCAGCCAAGGAAGTGGCGGGGGGGCATATGAGCAGTTCTTC	CASSQGSGGGAYEQFF
.	TRBV5-1	TRBJ2-1	.	TGCGCCAGCAGCTTGGTTGGGGGCCCCGGAAATGAGCAGTTCTTC	CASSLVGGPGNEQFF
.	TRBV2	TRBJ1-5	.	TGTGCCAGCAGTGGGGGGGAAGTGTATCAGCCCCAGCATTTT	CASSGGEVYQPQHF
TRBD1	TRBV7-2	TRBJ1-4	.	TGTGCCAGCAGCCCCCGGGACAGGGCAACTAATGAAAAACTGTTTTTT	CASSPRDRATNEKLFF
.	TRBV28	TRBJ1-2	.	TGTGCCAGCAGTCCCGCGTCGTCTCTGGAGTATGGCTACACCTTC	CASSPASSLEYGYTF
TRBD1	TRBV9	TRBJ1-4	.	TGTGCCAGCAGCGTCTCCCCAGGGGGTGAAAAACTGTTTTTT	CASSVSPGGEKLFF
.	TRBV2	TRBJ2-7	.	TGTGCCAGCAGTGAGGAGTTCTACGAGCAGTACTTC	CASSEEFYEQYF
.	TRBV9	TRBJ1-3	.	TGTGCCAGCAGCGTATCCGTCACGGGCGGAAACACCATATATTTT	CASSVSVTGGNTIYF
TRBD2	TRBV11-2	TRBJ2-1	.	TGTGCCAGCAGCGCCCGGCTAGCGGGTGGGGGGTCGGAGCAGTTCTTC	CASSARLAGGGSEQFF
TRBD2	TRBV10-1	TRBJ2-7	.	TGCGCCAGCAGCGGTTTTACTAGCGGGAGTCCCTACGAGCAGTACTTC	CASSGFTSGSPYEQYF
TRBD1	TRBV28	TRBJ1-2	once	TGTGCCAGCAGTTTACAGGGGGCCTATGGCTACACCTTC	CASSLQGAYGYTF
TRBD1	TRBV9	TRBJ2-3	.	TGTGCCAGCAGCGGGACGGGACAGGCTAGCACAGATACGCAGTATTTT	CASSGTGQASTDTQYF